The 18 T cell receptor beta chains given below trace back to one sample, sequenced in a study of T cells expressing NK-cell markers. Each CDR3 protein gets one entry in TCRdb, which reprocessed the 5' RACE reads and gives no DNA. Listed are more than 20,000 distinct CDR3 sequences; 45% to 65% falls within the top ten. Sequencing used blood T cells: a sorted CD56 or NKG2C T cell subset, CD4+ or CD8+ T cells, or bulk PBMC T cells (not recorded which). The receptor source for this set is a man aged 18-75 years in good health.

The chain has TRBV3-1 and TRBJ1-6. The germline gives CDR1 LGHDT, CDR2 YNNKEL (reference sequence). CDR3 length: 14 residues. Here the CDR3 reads CASSPQRSGSPLHF.

CDR3 sequence: CASSRTGEQQFF. This chain connects TRBV4-2 to TRBJ2-1; TCRdb's D gene call, TRBD1, goes unchecked for lack of DNA. The CDR3 is made up of 12 amino acids. CDR1 and CDR2 (germline): LGHNA, YNFKEQ.

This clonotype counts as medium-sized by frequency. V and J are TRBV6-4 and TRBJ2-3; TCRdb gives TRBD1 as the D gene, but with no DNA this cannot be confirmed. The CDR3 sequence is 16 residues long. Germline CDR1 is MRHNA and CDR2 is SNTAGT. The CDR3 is CASSDSARGSTDTQYF.

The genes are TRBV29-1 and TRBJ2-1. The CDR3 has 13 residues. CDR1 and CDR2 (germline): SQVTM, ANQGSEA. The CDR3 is CSVEDGLYNEQFF.

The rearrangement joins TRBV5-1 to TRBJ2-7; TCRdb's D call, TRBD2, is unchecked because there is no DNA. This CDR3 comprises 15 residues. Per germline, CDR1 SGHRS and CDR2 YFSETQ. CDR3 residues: CASSLGRGVGHEQYF.

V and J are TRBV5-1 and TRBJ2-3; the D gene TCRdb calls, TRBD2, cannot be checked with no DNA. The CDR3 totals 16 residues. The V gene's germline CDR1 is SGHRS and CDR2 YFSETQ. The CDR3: CASRGTSGGLADTQYF.

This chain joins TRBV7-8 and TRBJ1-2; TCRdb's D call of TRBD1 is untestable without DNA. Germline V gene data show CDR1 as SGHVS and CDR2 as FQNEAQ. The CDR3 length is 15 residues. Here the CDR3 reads CASSLDSGVAYGYTF.

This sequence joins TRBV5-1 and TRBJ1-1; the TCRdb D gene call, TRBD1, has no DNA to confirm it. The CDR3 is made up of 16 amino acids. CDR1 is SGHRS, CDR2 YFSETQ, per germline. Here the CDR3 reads CASSHRQGKTNTEAFF.

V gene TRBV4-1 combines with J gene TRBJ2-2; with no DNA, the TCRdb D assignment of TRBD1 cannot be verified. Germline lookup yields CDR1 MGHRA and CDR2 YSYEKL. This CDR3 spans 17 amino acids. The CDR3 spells CASSQTLWEANTGELFF.

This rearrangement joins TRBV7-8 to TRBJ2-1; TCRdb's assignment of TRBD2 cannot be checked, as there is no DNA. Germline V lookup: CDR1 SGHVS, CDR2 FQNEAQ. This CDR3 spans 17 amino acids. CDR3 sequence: CASSWTSGSLSYNEQFF.

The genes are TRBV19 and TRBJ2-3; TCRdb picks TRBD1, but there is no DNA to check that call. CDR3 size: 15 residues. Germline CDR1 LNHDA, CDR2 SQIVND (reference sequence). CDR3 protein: CASTSGGAYTDTQYF.

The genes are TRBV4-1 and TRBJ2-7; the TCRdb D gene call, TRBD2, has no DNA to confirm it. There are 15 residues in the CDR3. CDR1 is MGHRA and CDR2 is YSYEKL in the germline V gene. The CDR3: CASSQQTSGNYEQYF.

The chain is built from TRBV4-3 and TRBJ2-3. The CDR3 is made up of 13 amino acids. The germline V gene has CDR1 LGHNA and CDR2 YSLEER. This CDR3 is CASSEYSTDTQYF.

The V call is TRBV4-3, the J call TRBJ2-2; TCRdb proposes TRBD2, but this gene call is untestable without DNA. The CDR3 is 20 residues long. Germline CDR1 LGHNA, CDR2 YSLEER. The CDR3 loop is CASSQEVVAGGRANTGELFF.

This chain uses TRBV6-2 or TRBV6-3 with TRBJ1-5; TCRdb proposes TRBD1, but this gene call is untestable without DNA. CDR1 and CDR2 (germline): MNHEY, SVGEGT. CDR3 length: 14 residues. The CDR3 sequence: CASSYRTGFQPQHF.

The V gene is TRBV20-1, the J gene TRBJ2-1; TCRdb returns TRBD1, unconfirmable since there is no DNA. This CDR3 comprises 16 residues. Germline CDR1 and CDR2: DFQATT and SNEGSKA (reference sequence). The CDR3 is CSARDGGPGIYNEQFF.

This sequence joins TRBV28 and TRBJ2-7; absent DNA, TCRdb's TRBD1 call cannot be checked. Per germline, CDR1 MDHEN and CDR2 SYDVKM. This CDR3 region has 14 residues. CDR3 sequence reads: CASMGQGAVREQYF.

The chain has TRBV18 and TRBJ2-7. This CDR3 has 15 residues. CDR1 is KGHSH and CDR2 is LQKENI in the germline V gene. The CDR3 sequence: CASSPQGRSSYEQYF.